This passage covers 13 T cell receptor beta chains from one sample sequenced in a study of cytomegalovirus exposure and HLA in healthy donors. The repertoire was sequenced with immunoSEQ multiplex PCR; TCRdb's copy has only in-frame clones and lacks some. This sample carries under 300,000 clones, around 86% of them seen once, and the ten largest clones take approximately 1%. The sample comprised PBMCs. Every receptor here comes from a young woman in good health and CMV-seronegative.

The CDR3 DNA reads as TGTGCCAGCAGCTCCCTGAGACAGGGCTACGAGCAGTACTTC. The encoded protein is CASSSLRQGYEQYF. The chain couples TRBV7-8 to TRBJ2-7; 7 nucleotides match TRBD1. Looked up from germline, CDR1 is SGHVS and CDR2 is FQNEAQ. Unmatched junction bases numbered 6, after V lost 4 bases and J lost 3 bases. The CDR3 has 14 residues.

This chain joins TRBV5-4 and TRBJ2-3; D not resolved. The germline V gene has CDR1 SGHNT and CDR2 YYREEE (reference sequence). CDR3 length equals 14 residues. V was cut by 2 bases and J by 0 bases, with 7 bases left in between. Here the CDR3 DNA reads TGTGCCAGCAGCTTTGCAGGAAGCACAGATACGCAGTATTTT. It translates to CASSFAGSTDTQYF.

CDR3 DNA sequence: TGCGCCAGCAGCCAAGATCTGTTAGAACAGTTCAATCAGCCCCAGCATTTT. As protein: CASSQDLLEQFNQPQHF. This sequence joins TRBV4-3 and TRBJ1-5, with D unresolved. The V end was cut by 0 bases, the J end by 3 bases, with 15 bases between. CDR3 length: 17 amino acids. The germline V gene encodes CDR1 LGHNA and CDR2 YSLEER.

The rearrangement uses TRBV6-1 and TRBJ2-7; D might be TRBD2 (5 bases). V was pared by 6 bases and J by 0 bases, with 9 bases between. CDR1 is MNHNS and CDR2 is SASEGT in the germline V gene. CDR3 length equals 13 residues. CDR3 protein: CASRPGTSYEQYF. The CDR3 nucleotides are TGTGCCAGCAGGCCGGGAACCTCCTACGAGCAGTACTTC.

V and J are TRBV9 and TRBJ2-5, with 9 bases that match TRBD2. Germline assignment: CDR1 SGDLS and CDR2 YYNGEE. The CDR3 length is 15 residues. V lost 1 base to trimming and J lost 5 bases; unmatched junction nucleotides: 6. This CDR3 reads CASSVNGGGAETQYF. The CDR3 coding sequence is TGTGCCAGCAGCGTAAATGGCGGGGGGGCCGAGACCCAGTACTTC.

The rearrangement joins TRBV4-3 to TRBJ2-3, with 7 bases aligning to TRBD2. The CDR3 length is 17 residues. CDR1 is LGHNA and CDR2 is YSLEER in the germline V gene. The V gene end was trimmed by 0 bases and the J gene end by 2 bases; junction bases not matched to a gene: 8. The CDR3 sequence: CASSQEFTGGSTDTQYF. The CDR3 coding sequence is TGCGCCAGCAGCCAAGAATTCACCGGGGGGTCCACAGATACGCAGTATTTT.

The rearrangement links TRBV7-8 to TRBJ2-5, with D possibly matching TRBD2 (7 bases). The CDR3 is made up of 16 amino acids. Germline CDR1 is SGHVS and CDR2 is FQNEAQ. The V and J ends lost 5 bases and 5 bases respectively, with 21 bases between them. The CDR3, as DNA: TGTGCCAGCAGCCCGGGCTTTTACAGGGAGGGGGAGACCCAGTACTTC. Translated, it gives CASSPGFYREGETQYF.

The table lists this clone with a count of one. The CDR3: CATNAGTVYTGELFF. The CDR3, as DNA: TGCGCCACCAACGCCGGGACAGTGTACACCGGGGAGCTGTTTTTT. The chain has TRBV5-1 and TRBJ2-2, with 7 nucleotides matching TRBD1. CDR3 length: 15 amino acids. In germline, CDR1 is SGHRS, CDR2 YFSETQ. Trimming took 9 bases from V and 3 from J; bases not matched to a gene: 11.

This chain uses TRBV5-1 with TRBJ2-6; 7 bases align to TRBD2. This CDR3 has 15 residues. V lost 7 bases to trimming and J lost 8 bases; unmatched junction nucleotides: 12. Germline CDR1 and CDR2: SGHRS and YFSETQ. Here the CDR3 DNA reads TGCGCCAGCGGCAACGGACTCGGGGGGACCAACGTCCTGACTTTC. Translated, it gives CASGNGLGGTNVLTF.

This chain links TRBV4-1 with TRBJ2-3; a possible D gene is TRBD2 (5 bases). Trimming took off 0 bases at V and 5 bases at J, with 12 bases between the two ends. This CDR3 comprises 15 residues. Germline loops: CDR1 MGHRA, CDR2 YSYEKL. DNA of the CDR3: TGCGCCAGCAGCCAAGAAACCCAACGGGGAGATACGCAGTATTTT. Translated, it gives CASSQETQRGDTQYF.

This clone was observed a few times. This chain connects TRBV5-4 to TRBJ1-2, with D tentatively TRBD1 (5 bases). CDR1 and CDR2 (germline): SGHNT, YYREEE (reference sequence). V was clipped by 4 bases and J by 3 bases, with 13 bases between them. The CDR3 totals 14 residues. CDR3 sequence reads: CASSPWTRDYGYTF. In DNA, the CDR3 is TGTGCCAGCAGCCCTTGGACCAGGGACTATGGCTACACCTTC.

This chain uses TRBV15 with TRBJ2-1; 9 positions match TRBD2. V dropped 3 bases and J dropped 0; count of bases not matched to a gene: 3. Germline V gives CDR1 LNHNV, CDR2 YYDKDF (reference sequence). The CDR3 is 16 amino acids. Here the CDR3 reads CATSSLAGSSYNEQFF. CDR3 bases: TGTGCCACCAGCAGTCTAGCGGGGAGCTCCTACAATGAGCAGTTCTTC.

The gene calls are TRBV30 and TRBJ2-7, with D perhaps TRBD2 (6 bases). CDR1 GTSNPN and CDR2 SVGIG come from the germline V gene (reference sequence). There are 16 residues in the CDR3. Trimming pared 4 bases from V and 4 bases from J, leaving 23 bases between. CDR3 residues: CAWTARRGREWYEQYF. The CDR3 coding sequence is TGTGCCTGGACCGCACGCCGGGGGAGAGAGTGGTACGAGCAGTACTTC.